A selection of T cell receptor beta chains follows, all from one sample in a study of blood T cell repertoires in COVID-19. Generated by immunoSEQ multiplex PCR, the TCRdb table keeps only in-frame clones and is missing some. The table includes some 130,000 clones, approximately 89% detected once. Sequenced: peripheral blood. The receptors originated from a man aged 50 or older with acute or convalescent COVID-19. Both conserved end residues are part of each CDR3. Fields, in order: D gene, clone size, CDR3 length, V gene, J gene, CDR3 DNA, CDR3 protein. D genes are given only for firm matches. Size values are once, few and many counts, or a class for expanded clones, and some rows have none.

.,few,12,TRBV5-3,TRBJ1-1,TGTGCCAGAAGCCTCCCGCCGGTTGAAGCTTTCTTT,CARSLPPVEAFF
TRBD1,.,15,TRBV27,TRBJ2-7,TGTGCCAGCAGTAGGGACAGGGTAACGGGCTACGAGCAGTACTTC,CASSRDRVTGYEQYF
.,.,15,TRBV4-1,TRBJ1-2,TGCGCCAGCAGCCTCGAAAAATCTGCCCTAACGGGCTACACCTTC,CASSLEKSALTGYTF
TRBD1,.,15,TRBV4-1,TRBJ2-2,TGCGCCAGCAGGCCCGGACAGGGGGCAATCGGGGAGCTGTTTTTT,CASRPGQGAIGELFF
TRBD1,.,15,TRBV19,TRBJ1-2,TGTGCCAGTAGTGACAGGGGTCAGCCGCCGGAGGGCTACACCTTC,CASSDRGQPPEGYTF
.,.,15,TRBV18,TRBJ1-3,TGTGCCAGCTCCCCACGGACAGACTCTGGAAACACCATATATTTT,CASSPRTDSGNTIYF
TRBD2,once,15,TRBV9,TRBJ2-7,TGTGCCAGCAGCCCCCGGACTAGCGGGAGGTACGAGCAGTACTTC,CASSPRTSGRYEQYF
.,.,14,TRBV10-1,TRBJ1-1,TGCGCCAGCAGTGTCGGGGGAGCGAACACTGAAGCTTTCTTT,CASSVGGANTEAFF
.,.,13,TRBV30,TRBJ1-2,TGTGCCTGGAGTACGGGGGTTCCGGGTGGCTACACCTTC,CAWSTGVPGGYTF
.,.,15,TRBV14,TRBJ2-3,TGTGCCAGCAGCCAACAACTAGCTACGACAGATACGCAGTATTTT,CASSQQLATTDTQYF
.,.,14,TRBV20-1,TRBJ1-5,TGCAGTGCTAGTTTACGGGGGGATGGTCAGCCCCAGCATTTT,CSASLRGDGQPQHF
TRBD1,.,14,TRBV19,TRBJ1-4,TGTGCCAGTAGGGGGACAGCAACTAATGAAAAACTGTTTTTT,CASRGTATNEKLFF
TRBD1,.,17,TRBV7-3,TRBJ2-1,TGTGCCAGCAGCTCACTGTCCAGGACAGGGCCCTACAATGAGCAGTTCTTC,CASSSLSRTGPYNEQFF
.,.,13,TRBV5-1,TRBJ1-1,TGCGCCAGCAGCGAGGGTATGGGCACTGAAGCTTTCTTT,CASSEGMGTEAFF
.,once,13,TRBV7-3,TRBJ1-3,TGTGCCAGCAGCTTAACTCTGGAGGACACCATATATTTT,CASSLTLEDTIYF
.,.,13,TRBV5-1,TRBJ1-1,TGCGCCAGCAGCTTGGACACAGTAACTGAAGCTTTCTTT,CASSLDTVTEAFF
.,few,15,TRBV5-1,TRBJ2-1,TGCGCCAGCAGACATGACAGGCCGACCTACAATGAGCAGTTCTTC,CASRHDRPTYNEQFF
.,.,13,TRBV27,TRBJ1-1,TGTGCCAGCAGTTTATCACGGTTCACTGAAGCTTTCTTT,CASSLSRFTEAFF
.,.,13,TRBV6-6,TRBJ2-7,TGTGCCAGCAGTTTTGCCTACTCCTACGAGCAGTACTTC,CASSFAYSYEQYF
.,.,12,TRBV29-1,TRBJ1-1,TGCAGCGTTGAAATCAACAGCCCTGAAGCTTTCTTT,CSVEINSPEAFF
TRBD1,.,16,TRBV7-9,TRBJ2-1,TGTGCCAGCAGCTTAGGGGGGACAGGGAGTTTCAATGAGCAGTTCTTC,CASSLGGTGSFNEQFF
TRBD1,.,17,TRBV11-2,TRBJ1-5,TGTGCCAGCAGCTCCTATCTCGGACAGGGATTGGACCAGCCCCAGCATTTT,CASSSYLGQGLDQPQHF
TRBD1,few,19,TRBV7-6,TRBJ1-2,TGTGCCAGCAGCTTAGCAGGGGGTCCGGACAGGGGCTCTAACTATGGCTACACCTTC,CASSLAGGPDRGSNYGYTF